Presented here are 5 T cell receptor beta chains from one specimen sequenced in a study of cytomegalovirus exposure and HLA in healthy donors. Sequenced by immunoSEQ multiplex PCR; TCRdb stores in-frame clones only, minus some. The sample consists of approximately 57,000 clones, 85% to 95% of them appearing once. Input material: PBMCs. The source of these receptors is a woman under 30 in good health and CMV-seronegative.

The CDR3 sequence is CASSLGDRDSGEQFF. CDR3 nucleotides: TGCGCCAGCAGCTTGGGGGACAGGGATAGCGGTGAGCAGTTCTTC. This chain uses TRBV5-1 with TRBJ2-1; 9 bases map to TRBD1. This CDR3 comprises 15 residues. From germline, CDR1 is SGHRS and CDR2 YFSETQ. Losses at the gene ends were 0 bases for V and 9 bases for J; bases not matched to a gene: 7.

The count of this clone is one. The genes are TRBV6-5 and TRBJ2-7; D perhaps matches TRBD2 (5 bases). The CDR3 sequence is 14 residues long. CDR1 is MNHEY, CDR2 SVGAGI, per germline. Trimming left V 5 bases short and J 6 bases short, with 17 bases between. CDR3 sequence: CASSRSGNLFEQYF. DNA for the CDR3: TGTGCCAGCAGTCGATCCGGGAATCTCTTCGAGCAGTACTTC.

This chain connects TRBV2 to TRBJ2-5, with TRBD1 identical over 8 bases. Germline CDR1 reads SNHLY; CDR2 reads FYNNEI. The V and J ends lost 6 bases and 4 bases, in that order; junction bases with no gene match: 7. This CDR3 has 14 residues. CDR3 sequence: CASRRDRGGETQYF. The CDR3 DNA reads TGTGCCAGCAGACGCGACAGGGGAGGAGAGACCCAGTACTTC.

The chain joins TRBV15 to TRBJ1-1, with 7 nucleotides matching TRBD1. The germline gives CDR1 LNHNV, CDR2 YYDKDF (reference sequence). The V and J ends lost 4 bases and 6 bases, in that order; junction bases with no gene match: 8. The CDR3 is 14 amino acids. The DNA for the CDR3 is TGTGCCACCAGCAAAGACAGGGCTATCCCTGAAGCTTTCTTT. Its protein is CATSKDRAIPEAFF.

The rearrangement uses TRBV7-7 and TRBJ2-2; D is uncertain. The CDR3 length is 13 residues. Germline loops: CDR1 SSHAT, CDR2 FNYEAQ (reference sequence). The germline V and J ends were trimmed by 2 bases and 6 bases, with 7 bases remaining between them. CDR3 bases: TGTGCCAGCAGCTTACTTGTTTCCGGGGAGCTGTTTTTT. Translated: CASSLLVSGELFF.